These 3 T cell receptor beta chains originate from one sample sequenced in a study of shared clonotypes between healthy human individuals. CD45RO-negative cells were positively selected for CCR7, leaving out terminally differentiated effector memory CD45RA+ cells. The method was immunoSEQ multiplex PCR; TCRdb's version includes in-frame clones alone and lacks a portion of them. There are 800,000 to 950,000 clones in the sample; about 96% occur only once, and roughly 0.23% lies in the top ten. Sequencing input: naive CD8+ T cells sorted from blood. All receptors come from a man aged 25 to 45 in good health.

The V and J genes are TRBV4-1 and TRBJ1-1; D gene uncertain. The germline V gene has CDR1 MGHRA and CDR2 YSYEKL. The V and J ends lost 4 bases and 4 bases respectively, with 10 bases between them. CDR3 length: 13 amino acids. The CDR3 here is CASSLQLGTEAFF. CDR3 DNA: TGCGCCAGCAGCCTTCAGTTGGGCACTGAAGCTTTCTTT.

The chain employs TRBV27 and TRBJ2-7, with 10 bases fitting TRBD2. Germline V CDR1 and CDR2: MNHEY, SMNVEV (reference sequence). Trimming cost V 6 bases and J 4 bases; bases outside gene matches: 9. This CDR3 is 15 amino acids long. The CDR3 protein is CASSLGAGGVYEQYF. CDR3 DNA: TGTGCCAGCAGCTTGGGAGCGGGAGGGGTATACGAGCAGTACTTC.

The rearrangement links TRBV12-5 to TRBJ2-1, with D tentatively TRBD1 or TRBD2 (8 bases each). The germline V and J ends were trimmed by 3 bases and 4 bases, with 13 bases remaining between them. The CDR3 loop spans 15 amino acids. In germline, CDR1 is LGHNT, CDR2 FRNRAP. The CDR3 loop is CASGFSGTGYNEQFF. For the CDR3, the DNA is TGTGCTAGTGGTTTTAGCGGGACAGGATACAATGAGCAGTTCTTC.